These 23 T cell receptor beta chains were all obtained from the same sample, sequenced in a study of CD8 T cells in Susac syndrome. Roughly 0.45 to 1 ug RNA was reverse transcribed with random hexamers. TCRdb re-derived calls from the immunoSEQ multiplex PCR reads in MiXCR, one entry per CDR3 protein. The sample lists some 99,000 distinct CDR3 sequences; around 95% were seen once. The specimen sequenced was CD4+ T cells from PBMCs. The receptors stem from a human donor in good health.

This clonotype was recorded only once. V usage is TRBV2 and J usage is TRBJ2-1; D unclear. This CDR3 spans 13 amino acids. CDR1 is SNHLY, CDR2 FYNNEI, per germline. The V gene lost 4 bases and the J gene lost 4 bases, with 8 bases spanning the gap. CDR3 nucleotide sequence: TGTGCCAGCAGTGGAACAGCTTACAATGAGCAGTTCTTC. Amino acid sequence: CASSGTAYNEQFF.

The chain couples TRBV6-2 or TRBV6-3 to TRBJ1-2, with 8 bases matching TRBD1. The CDR3 has 15 residues. V gave up 5 bases and J gave up 3 bases; unmatched junction bases: 8. Germline-derived CDR1 and CDR2 are MNHEY and SVGEGT. DNA for the CDR3: TGTGCCAGCAGTCCCGGGACAGGACAATACTATGGCTACACCTTC. It encodes CASSPGTGQYYGYTF.

This clonotype appeared a single time. The V and J genes are TRBV19 and TRBJ1-2, with unresolved D. In germline, CDR1 is LNHDA, CDR2 SQIVND (reference sequence). Trimming left V 3 bases short and J 6 bases short, with 11 bases between. This CDR3 spans 13 amino acids. The CDR3 loop reads CASSMGGRHGYTF. The CDR3 DNA reads as TGTGCCAGTAGTATGGGCGGCCGGCATGGCTACACCTTC. The variable domain in full, completed from reference TRBV19 and TRBJ1-2, reads DGGITQSPKYLFRKEGQNVTLSCEQNLNHDAMYWYRQDPGQGLRLIYYSQIVNDFQKGDIAEGYSVSREKKESFPLTVTSAQKNPTAFYLCASSMGGRHGYTFGSGTRLTVV.

The chain joins TRBV4-1 to TRBJ2-7, with unresolved D. The germline V gene has CDR1 MGHRA and CDR2 YSYEKL. Between the trimmed V and J ends, which lost 3 bases and 9 bases, there was a span of 21 bases. The CDR3 is made up of 15 amino acids. The CDR3 region is CASSHPYHVYERQYF. The CDR3 nucleotides are TGCGCCAGCAGCCATCCGTATCATGTGTACGAGCGGCAGTACTTC.

V usage is TRBV9 and J usage is TRBJ2-5, with no clear D. This CDR3 has 15 amino acids. With 3 bases removed from V and 0 bases from J, the gap between germline ends came to 12 bases. From germline, CDR1 is SGDLS and CDR2 YYNGEE. The CDR3 region has the DNA TGTGCCAGCAGCGCCGACGTAAGGTACCAAGAGACCCAGTACTTC. Translated, it gives CASSADVRYQETQYF.

The chain combines TRBV30 with TRBJ1-6; 10 bases align to TRBD1. V was pared by 0 bases and J by 7 bases, with 3 bases of the junction left unmatched. CDR1 is GTSNPN and CDR2 is SVGIG in the germline V gene (reference sequence). The CDR3 runs 15 residues. The CDR3 reads CAWSVGGQGNSPLHF. The DNA for the CDR3 is TGTGCCTGGAGTGTAGGGGGACAGGGGAATTCACCCCTCCACTTT.

The chain uses TRBV5-4 and TRBJ2-7; the D gene is possibly TRBD2 (6 bases). The germline V gene encodes CDR1 SGHNT and CDR2 YYREEE (reference sequence). The V gene lost 0 bases and the J gene lost 1 base, with 17 bases spanning the gap. This CDR3 has 17 amino acids. CDR3 protein: CASSLVSGDLDSYEQYF. The CDR3 DNA is TGTGCCAGCAGCTTGGTCTCGGGGGATCTGGATTCCTACGAGCAGTACTTC. The full variable domain, with the rest looked up from reference TRBV5-4 and TRBJ2-7, is ETGVTQSPTHLIKTRGQQVTLRCSSQSGHNTVSWYQQALGQGPQFIFQYYREEENGRGNFPPRFSGLQFPNYSSELNVNALELDDSALYLCASSLVSGDLDSYEQYFGPGTRLTVT.

The genes are TRBV5-1 and TRBJ1-1; D is possibly TRBD1 (5 bases). Trimming took off 4 bases at V and 6 bases at J, with 16 bases between the two ends. Per the germline V gene, CDR1 is SGHRS and CDR2 is YFSETQ. This CDR3 has 14 residues. For the CDR3, the DNA is TGCGCCAGCAGCCTCTTCCGGGGGTGGCCTGAAGCTTTCTTT. Its translation: CASSLFRGWPEAFF.

This chain uses TRBV7-2 with TRBJ2-7; 7 nucleotides align to TRBD1. V dropped 1 base and J dropped 5; count of bases not matched to a gene: 8. The CDR3 loop spans 15 amino acids. Germline CDR1 SGHTA, CDR2 FQGNSA. Written as DNA, the CDR3 is TGTGCCAGCAGCTTAGACCCCCTCAGGGGGAACGAGCAGTACTTC. This gives the protein CASSLDPLRGNEQYF.

About this clonotype itself: At one boundary the junction diverges from the germline segment, which might be a read error. The chain recombines TRBV5-1 with TRBJ2-7; D is possibly TRBD1 (5 bases). This CDR3 contains 12 residues. CDR1 and CDR2 from the germline V gene are SGHRS and YFSETQ. The CDR3 sequence: CASSSQGYEQYF. CDR3 in DNA: TGTGCCAGCAGCTCGCAGGGCTACGAGCAGTACTTC. Full variable domain (rest looked up from reference TRBV5-1 and TRBJ2-7): KAGVTQTPRYLIKTRGQQVTLSCSPISGHRSVSWYQQTPGQGLQFLFEYFSETQRNKGNFPGRFSGRQFSNSRSEMNVSTLELGDSALYLCASSSQGYEQYFGPGTRLTVT.

The chain recombines TRBV2 with TRBJ1-1; D is unclear. The germline gives CDR1 SNHLY, CDR2 FYNNEI. V lost 3 bases, J lost 8 bases, and 13 bases lay in between. The CDR3 runs 13 residues. Here the CDR3 reads CASSDKTIPEAFF. The CDR3 region has the DNA TGTGCCAGCAGTGATAAGACAATCCCCGAAGCTTTCTTT.

The chain is built from TRBV18 and TRBJ2-5, with D possibly TRBD1 on 6 matching bases. The length of the CDR3 is 14 residues. Germline V lookup: CDR1 KGHSH, CDR2 LQKENI. Trimming cost V 1 base and J 2 bases, with 8 bases left between them. The DNA of the CDR3 is TGTGCCAGCTCACCACTCAGGGGACAAGAGACCCAGTACTTC. As protein: CASSPLRGQETQYF.

The chain employs TRBV29-1 and TRBJ2-1, with 9 positions matching TRBD2. From germline, CDR1 is SQVTM and CDR2 ANQGSEA. The CDR3 spans 15 residues. After removal of 6 bases from V and 9 bases from J, the junction contained 15 bases not matched to a gene. The CDR3 sequence is CSVESGGRAFIEQFF. The CDR3 DNA follows: TGCAGCGTGGAGTCGGGCGGGAGGGCCTTCATTGAGCAGTTCTTC.

This clonotype was seen just once. V usage is TRBV23-1 and J usage is TRBJ1-2; 9 bases match TRBD1. TRBV23-1 is given ORF status, its function remaining uncertain. Germline trimming cut 4 bases from V and 1 base from J; bases unmatched to any gene: 4. The CDR3 runs 15 residues. DNA for the CDR3: TGCGCCAGCAGTCTCGGACAGGGGAATAACTATGGCTACACCTTC. Translated: CASSLGQGNNYGYTF.

This clonotype came up a few times. The gene calls are TRBV28 and TRBJ2-7; D call uncertain. Trimming removed 2 bases from V and 5 bases from J, with 7 bases in between. Germline V gives CDR1 MDHEN, CDR2 SYDVKM. The CDR3 runs 12 residues. DNA for the CDR3: TGTGCCAGCAGTTTAGAAACACACGAGCAGTACTTC. Translated: CASSLETHEQYF.

The chain couples TRBV14 to TRBJ2-2; 8 bases are shared with TRBD2. With V trimmed by 4 bases and J by 4 bases, 5 bases remained unmatched. The CDR3 runs to 15 residues. In germline, CDR1 is SGHDN, CDR2 FVKESK. The CDR3 nucleotides are TGTGCCAGCAGCCGAACTAGCGGATTCACCGGGGAGCTGTTTTTT. Encoded protein: CASSRTSGFTGELFF. The whole variable domain, remainder taken from reference TRBV14 and TRBJ2-2, is EAGVTQFPSHSVIEKGQTVTLRCDPISGHDNLYWYRRVMGKEIKFLLHFVKESKQDESGMPNNRFLAERTGGTYSTLKVQPAELEDSGVYFCASSRTSGFTGELFFGEGSRLTVL.

The rearrangement links TRBV3-1 to TRBJ2-7, with a tentative D call TRBD1 (5 bases). V lost 4 bases and J lost 3, with 7 bases in between. The germline V gene encodes CDR1 LGHDT and CDR2 YNNKEL (reference sequence). This CDR3 is built from 12 residues. CDR3 in amino acids: CASSLRDYEQYF. The CDR3 DNA follows: TGTGCCAGCAGCCTCAGGGACTACGAGCAGTACTTC.

This clonotype was counted a single time. V usage is TRBV3-1 and J usage is TRBJ2-6; 12 bases map to TRBD1. The CDR3 totals 18 residues. Per germline, CDR1 LGHDT and CDR2 YNNKEL (reference sequence). With 4 bases clipped from V and 4 bases from J, the junction kept 8 bases outside the gene matches. This CDR3 is CASSLRDRGREGANVLTF. DNA for the CDR3: TGTGCCAGCAGCCTACGGGACAGGGGGCGAGAAGGGGCCAACGTCCTGACTTTC.

The chain combines TRBV28 with TRBJ1-2; no clear D gene. From germline, CDR1 is MDHEN and CDR2 SYDVKM. This CDR3 region has 14 residues. V lost 4 bases and J 0 bases, leaving 9 bases between the germline ends. The CDR3 reads CASSSSPSNYGYTF. The CDR3 region has the DNA TGTGCCAGCAGTTCCAGTCCCTCTAACTATGGCTACACCTTC.

The chain couples TRBV27 to TRBJ1-1, with D possibly TRBD1 on 6 matching bases. Between the trimmed V and J ends, which lost 5 bases and 0 bases, there was a span of 13 bases. CDR3 size: 15 residues. Germline CDR1 and CDR2: MNHEY and SMNVEV (reference sequence). This CDR3 reads CASSPQGHLNTEAFF. CDR3 in DNA: TGTGCCAGCAGTCCGCAGGGACACTTGAACACTGAAGCTTTCTTT.

The V call is TRBV30, the J call TRBJ1-5; perhaps TRBD1 as D (5 bases). The germline V gene encodes CDR1 GTSNPN and CDR2 SVGIG (reference sequence). V lost 3 bases to trimming and J lost 0 bases, with 12 bases between them. CDR3 length: 15 residues. CDR3 coding DNA: TGTGCCTGGAGCATCGGGGGAAATAGCAATCAGCCCCAGCATTTT. As protein: CAWSIGGNSNQPQHF.

The V call is TRBV24-1, the J call TRBJ1-1; D is unclear. Germline CDR1 reads KGHDR; CDR2 reads SFDVKD. The CDR3 is 14 amino acids. V was trimmed by 4 bases and J by 0 bases, leaving 8 bases between them. The CDR3 DNA reads as TGTGCCACCAGTGACAGTCAGGTGAACACTGAAGCTTTCTTT. Amino acid sequence: CATSDSQVNTEAFF.

This rearrangement joins TRBV28 to TRBJ1-1, with a weak D call TRBD1 (6 bases). This CDR3 contains 14 residues. The V end lost 3 bases, the J end lost 0 bases, and 8 bases lay between the germline ends. Per germline, CDR1 MDHEN and CDR2 SYDVKM. The DNA of the CDR3 is TGTGCCAGCAGTTTTGGGGGCCTGAACACTGAAGCTTTCTTT. Its protein product is CASSFGGLNTEAFF.